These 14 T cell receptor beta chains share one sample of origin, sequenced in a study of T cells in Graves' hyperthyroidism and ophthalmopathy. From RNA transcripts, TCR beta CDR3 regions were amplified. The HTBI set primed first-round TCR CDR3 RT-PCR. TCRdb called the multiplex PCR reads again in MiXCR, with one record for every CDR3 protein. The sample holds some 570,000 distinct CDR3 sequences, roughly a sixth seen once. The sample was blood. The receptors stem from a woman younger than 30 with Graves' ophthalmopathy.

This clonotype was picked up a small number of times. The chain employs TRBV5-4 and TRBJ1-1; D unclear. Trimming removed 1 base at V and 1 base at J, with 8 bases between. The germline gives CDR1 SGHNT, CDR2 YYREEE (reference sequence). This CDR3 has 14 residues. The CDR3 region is CASSLTGQNTEAFF. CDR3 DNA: TGTGCCAGCAGCTTGACGGGCCAGAACACTGAAGCTTTCTTT. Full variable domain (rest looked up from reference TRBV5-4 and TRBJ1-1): ETGVTQSPTHLIKTRGQQVTLRCSSQSGHNTVSWYQQALGQGPQFIFQYYREEENGRGNFPPRFSGLQFPNYSSELNVNALELDDSALYLCASSLTGQNTEAFFGQGTRLTVV.

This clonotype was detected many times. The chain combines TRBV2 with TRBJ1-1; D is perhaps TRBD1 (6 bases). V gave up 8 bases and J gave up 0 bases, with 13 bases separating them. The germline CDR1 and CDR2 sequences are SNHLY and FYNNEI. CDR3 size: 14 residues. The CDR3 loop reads CASGGGAVNTEAFF. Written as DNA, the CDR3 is TGTGCCAGCGGAGGGGGGGCAGTGAACACTGAAGCTTTCTTT.

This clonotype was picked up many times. The CDR3 region is CASSPVRTEAFF. The CDR3 DNA reads TGTGCCAGCAGTCCAGTAAGAACTGAAGCTTTCTTT. The V gene is TRBV28, the J gene TRBJ1-1; D call uncertain. This CDR3 comprises 12 residues. With 5 bases removed from V and 5 bases from J, the gap between germline ends came to 9 bases. The V gene's germline CDR1 is MDHEN and CDR2 SYDVKM.

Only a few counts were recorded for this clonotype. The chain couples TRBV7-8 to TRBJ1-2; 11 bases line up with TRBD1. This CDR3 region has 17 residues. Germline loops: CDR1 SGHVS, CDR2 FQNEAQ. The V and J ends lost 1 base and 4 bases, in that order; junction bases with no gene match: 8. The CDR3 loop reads CASSLGSRTGGGYGYTF. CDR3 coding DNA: TGTGCCAGCAGCTTAGGATCCCGGACAGGGGGCGGCTATGGCTACACCTTC.

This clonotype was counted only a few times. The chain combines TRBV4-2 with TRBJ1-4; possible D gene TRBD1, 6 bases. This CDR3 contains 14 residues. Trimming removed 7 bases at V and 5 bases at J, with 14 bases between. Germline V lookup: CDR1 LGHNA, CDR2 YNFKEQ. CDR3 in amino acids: CASTKGGQNEKLFF. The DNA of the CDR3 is TGTGCCAGCACCAAGGGCGGACAGAATGAAAAACTGTTTTTT.

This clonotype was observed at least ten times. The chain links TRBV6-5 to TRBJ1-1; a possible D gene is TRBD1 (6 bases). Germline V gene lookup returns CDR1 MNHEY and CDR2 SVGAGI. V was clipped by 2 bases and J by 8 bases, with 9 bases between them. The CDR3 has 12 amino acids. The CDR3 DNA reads TGTGCCAGCAGTTACCGACAGGAAGAAGCTTTCTTT. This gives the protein CASSYRQEEAFF.

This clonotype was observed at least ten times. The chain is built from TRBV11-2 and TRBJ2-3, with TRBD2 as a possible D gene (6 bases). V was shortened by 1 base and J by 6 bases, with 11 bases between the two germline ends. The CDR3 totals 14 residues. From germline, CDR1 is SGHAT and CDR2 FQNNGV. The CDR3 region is CASSLVGGPDTQYF. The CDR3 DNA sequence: TGTGCCAGCAGCTTAGTGGGGGGTCCGGATACGCAGTATTTT.

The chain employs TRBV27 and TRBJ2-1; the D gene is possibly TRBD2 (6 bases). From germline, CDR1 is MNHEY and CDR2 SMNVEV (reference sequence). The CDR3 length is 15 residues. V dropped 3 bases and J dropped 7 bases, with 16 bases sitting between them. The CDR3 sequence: CASSLVREIINEQFF. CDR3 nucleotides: TGTGCCAGCAGTTTGGTACGGGAGATCATTAATGAGCAGTTCTTC.

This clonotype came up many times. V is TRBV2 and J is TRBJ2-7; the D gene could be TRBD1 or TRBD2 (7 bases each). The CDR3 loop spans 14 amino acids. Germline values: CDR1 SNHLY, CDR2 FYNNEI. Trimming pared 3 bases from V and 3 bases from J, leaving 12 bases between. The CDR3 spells CASSDRGGIYEQYF. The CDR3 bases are TGTGCCAGCAGTGACAGGGGGGGGATCTACGAGCAGTACTTC.

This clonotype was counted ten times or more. CDR3 sequence reads: CASSQDWGSNTEAFF. The CDR3 DNA follows: TGTGCCAGCAGCCAAGATTGGGGCTCCAACACTGAAGCTTTCTTT. This chain joins TRBV3-1 and TRBJ1-1; D is perhaps TRBD1 (5 bases). V lost 0 bases, J lost 2 bases, and 10 bases lay in between. CDR1 is LGHDT, CDR2 YNNKEL, per germline (reference sequence). The CDR3 covers 15 residues.

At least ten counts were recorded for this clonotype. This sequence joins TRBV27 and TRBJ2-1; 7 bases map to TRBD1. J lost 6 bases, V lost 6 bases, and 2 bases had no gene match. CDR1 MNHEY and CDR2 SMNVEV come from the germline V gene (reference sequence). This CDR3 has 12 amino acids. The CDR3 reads CASRDRINEQFF. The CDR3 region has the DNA TGTGCCAGCAGGGACAGGATCAATGAGCAGTTCTTC.

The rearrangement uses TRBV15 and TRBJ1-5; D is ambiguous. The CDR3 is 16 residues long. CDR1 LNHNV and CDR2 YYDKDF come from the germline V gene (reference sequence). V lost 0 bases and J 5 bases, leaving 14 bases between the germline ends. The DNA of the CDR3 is TGTGCCACCAGCAGAGATCAAGCGGGGTTGGATCAGCCCCAGCATTTT. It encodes CATSRDQAGLDQPQHF.

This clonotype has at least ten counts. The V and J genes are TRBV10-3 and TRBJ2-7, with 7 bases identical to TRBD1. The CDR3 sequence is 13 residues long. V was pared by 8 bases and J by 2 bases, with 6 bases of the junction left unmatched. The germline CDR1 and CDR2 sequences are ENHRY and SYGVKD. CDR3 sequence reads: CAIGGQPAYEQYF. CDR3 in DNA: TGTGCCATCGGGGGACAGCCAGCCTACGAGCAGTACTTC.

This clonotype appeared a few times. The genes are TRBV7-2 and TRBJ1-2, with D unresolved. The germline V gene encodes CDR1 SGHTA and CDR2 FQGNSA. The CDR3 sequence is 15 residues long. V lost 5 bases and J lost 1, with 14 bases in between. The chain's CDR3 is CASSPGPLFNYGYTF. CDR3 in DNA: TGTGCCAGCAGCCCCGGGCCTCTCTTTAACTATGGCTACACCTTC.